This T cell receptor beta chain is drawn from a study of shared clonotypes between healthy human individuals. At the level of the study: Donors, aged 18 to 49, were a couple of women and a few men.

Study findings and constraints: Clonotype sharing levels among donors were expected to vary with sequencing depth.

This CDR3 is built from 14 residues. The V gene lost 3 bases and the J gene lost 5 bases, with 11 bases spanning the gap. The germline gives CDR1 ENHRY, CDR2 SYGVKD. Remarks on this clone: What it binds is not known.

The CD8 memory sample joined CD45RO+ cells and CCR7-negative CD45RA+ cells. Authors' data handling: Junction-only sequences without quality scores came from ImmunoSEQ, so filtering differed. This table comes from immunoSEQ multiplex PCR, and its TCRdb copy is limited to in-frame clones, with some not included. V, J and clone size were drawn from that table, and D and trimming were deduced from the DNA. The sample records tens of thousands of clones, 60% to 70% being singletons. The V and J genes are TRBV10-3 and TRBJ1-5; D not certain. Sequencing was done on a sample of memory CD8+ T cells sorted from blood. The sample's subset: CD45RO+ cells pooled with CCR7-negative TemRA cells. The TCR comes from a man younger than 40 in good health. Here the CDR3 DNA reads TGTGCCATCAGTGAAGCTGAGGGCTATCAGCCCCAGCATTTT. The encoded protein is CAISEAEGYQPQHF.